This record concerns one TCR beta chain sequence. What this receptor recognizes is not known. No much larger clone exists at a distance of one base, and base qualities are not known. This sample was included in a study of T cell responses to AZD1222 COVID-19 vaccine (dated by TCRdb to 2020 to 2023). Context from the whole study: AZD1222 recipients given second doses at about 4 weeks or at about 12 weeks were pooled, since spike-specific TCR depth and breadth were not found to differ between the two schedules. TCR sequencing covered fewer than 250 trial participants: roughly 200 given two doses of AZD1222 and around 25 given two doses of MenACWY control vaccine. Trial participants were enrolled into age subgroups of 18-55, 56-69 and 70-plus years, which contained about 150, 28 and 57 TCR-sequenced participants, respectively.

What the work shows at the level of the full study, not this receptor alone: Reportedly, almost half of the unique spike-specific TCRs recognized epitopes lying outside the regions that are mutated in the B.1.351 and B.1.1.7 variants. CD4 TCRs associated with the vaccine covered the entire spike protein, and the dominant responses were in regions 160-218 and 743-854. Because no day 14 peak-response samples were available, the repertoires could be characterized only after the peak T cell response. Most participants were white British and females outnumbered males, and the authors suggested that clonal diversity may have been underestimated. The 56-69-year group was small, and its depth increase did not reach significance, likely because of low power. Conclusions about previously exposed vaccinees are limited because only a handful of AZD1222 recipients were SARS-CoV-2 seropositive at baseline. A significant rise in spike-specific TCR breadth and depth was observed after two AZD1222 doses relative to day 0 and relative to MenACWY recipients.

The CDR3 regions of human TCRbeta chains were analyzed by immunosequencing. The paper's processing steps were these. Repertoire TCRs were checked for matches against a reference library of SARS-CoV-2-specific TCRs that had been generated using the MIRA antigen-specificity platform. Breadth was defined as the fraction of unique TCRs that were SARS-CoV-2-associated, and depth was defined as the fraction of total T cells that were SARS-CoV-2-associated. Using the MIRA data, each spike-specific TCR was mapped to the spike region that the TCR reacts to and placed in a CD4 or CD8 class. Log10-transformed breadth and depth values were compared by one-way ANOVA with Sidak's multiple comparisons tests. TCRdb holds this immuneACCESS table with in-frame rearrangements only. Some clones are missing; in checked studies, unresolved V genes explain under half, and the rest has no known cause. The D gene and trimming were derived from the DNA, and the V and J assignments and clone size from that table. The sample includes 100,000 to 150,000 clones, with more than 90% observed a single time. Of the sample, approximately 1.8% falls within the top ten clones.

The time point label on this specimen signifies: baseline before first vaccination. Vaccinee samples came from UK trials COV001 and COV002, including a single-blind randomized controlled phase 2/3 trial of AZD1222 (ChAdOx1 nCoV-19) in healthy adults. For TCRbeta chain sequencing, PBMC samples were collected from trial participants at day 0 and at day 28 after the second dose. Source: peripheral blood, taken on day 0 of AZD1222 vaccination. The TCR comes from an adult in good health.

The nucleotide sequence reads as follows: TGTGCCAGCAGTTACGCAGGATTCCTCAGGGATACGCAGTATTTT. Translated, it reads CASSYAGFLRDTQYF. Here the chain combines TRBV6-5 and TRBJ2-3; the D gene lacks a confident call. V is clipped by 2 bases and J by 6 bases, and the sequence between their germline boundaries is 15 bases long. From the cysteine through the phenylalanine, the CDR3 covers 15 amino acids. Left in the record is the CDR3 DNA by itself, 45 bases read in frame from the first base. Sequences MNHEY (CDR1) and SVGAGI (CDR2) are obtained from the germline V gene.